This entry lists 21 T cell receptor beta chains sequenced from one sample in a study of cytomegalovirus exposure and HLA in healthy donors. Vbeta (60) and Jbeta (13) primers were used in the PCR. Clones were sequenced by immunoSEQ multiplex PCR, and TCRdb holds only the in-frame ones, with some missing. Of 100,000 to 150,000 clones listed, 60% to 80% are singletons. Sequenced material: PBMCs. The receptors were sampled from a woman aged 45-65 years in good health and CMV-seronegative.

The table lists this clone with a few counts. The J gene is TRBJ1-5, the V gene TRBV7-2, with D hard to call. Germline CDR1 reads SGHTA; CDR2 reads FQGNSA. The ends were cut back, 5 bases at V and 0 bases at J, with 5 bases in the middle. The CDR3 extends over 13 amino acids. The CDR3 coding sequence is TGTGCCAGCAGCCCACATAGCAATCAGCCCCAGCATTTT. This translates into CASSPHSNQPQHF.

V gene TRBV5-5 combines with J gene TRBJ2-1; possibly TRBD2 for D (5 bases). CDR1 and CDR2 from the germline V gene are SGHKS and YYEKEE (reference sequence). The length of the CDR3 is 14 residues. With 4 bases removed from V and 3 bases from J, the gap between germline ends came to 11 bases. The CDR3 reads CASSLRDFYNEQFF. Written as DNA, the CDR3 is TGTGCCAGCAGCCTCCGGGATTTCTACAATGAGCAGTTCTTC.

The rearrangement links TRBV13 to TRBJ2-2, with 11 bases fitting TRBD2. This CDR3 contains 18 residues. In germline, CDR1 is PRHDT, CDR2 FYEKMQ (reference sequence). The V and J ends lost 1 base and 1 base, in that order; junction bases with no gene match: 5. For the CDR3, the DNA is TGTGCCAGCAGCTTAGTCAGACTAGCGGGGATGAACACCGGGGAGCTGTTTTTT. It translates to CASSLVRLAGMNTGELFF.

V and J are TRBV19 and TRBJ2-2, with 10 bases matching TRBD2. CDR1 and CDR2 (germline): LNHDA, SQIVND (reference sequence). V lost 4 bases, J lost 6 bases, and 5 bases stayed unmatched. The CDR3 length is 15 residues. The CDR3 protein is CASSRPSGSAGELFF. The CDR3 DNA reads as TGTGCCAGTAGTAGGCCTAGCGGGAGCGCCGGGGAGCTGTTTTTT.

This chain links TRBV5-6 with TRBJ1-1, with a weak D call TRBD1 (6 bases). Germline-derived CDR1 and CDR2 are SGHDT and YYEEEE. Trimming removed 0 bases at V and 5 bases at J, with 11 bases between. This CDR3 has 14 amino acids. The CDR3 bases are TGTGCCAGCAGCTTGGCAGGGGTGTGGACTGAAGCTTTCTTT. Residues: CASSLAGVWTEAFF.

The chain employs TRBV9 and TRBJ2-3, with 8 bases lining up with TRBD2. The CDR3 extends over 17 amino acids. V was pared by 0 bases and J by 2 bases, with 8 bases of the junction left unmatched. CDR1 and CDR2 (germline): SGDLS, YYNGEE. CDR3 loop: CASSVGGSGAFTDTQYF. The CDR3 region has the DNA TGTGCCAGCAGCGTAGGCGGTAGCGGGGCCTTCACAGATACGCAGTATTTT. The full variable domain, its missing parts supplied by reference TRBV9 and TRBJ2-3, is DSGVTQTPKHLITATGQRVTLRCSPRSGDLSVYWYQQSLDQGLQFLIQYYNGEERAKGNILERFSAQQFPDLHSELNLSSLELGDSALYFCASSVGGSGAFTDTQYFGPGTRLTVL.

This clone was seen more than once but under ten times. The V call is TRBV9, the J call TRBJ2-1; D remains unclear. Deletions cut 0 bases from V and 8 bases from J, with 15 bases between. The CDR3 is 15 amino acids. From germline, CDR1 is SGDLS and CDR2 YYNGEE. CDR3 loop: CASSVAGLLWDEQFF. CDR3 DNA: TGTGCCAGCAGCGTAGCTGGGCTACTTTGGGATGAGCAGTTCTTC.

The chain combines TRBV5-6 with TRBJ2-5; 10 bases line up with TRBD1. There are 18 residues in the CDR3. CDR1 and CDR2 from the germline V gene are SGHDT and YYEEEE. J lost 5 bases, V lost 4 bases, and 17 bases had no gene match. CDR3 in amino acids: CASSLLLSKTGGGETQYF. As DNA, the CDR3 is TGTGCCAGCAGCCTACTACTATCCAAGACAGGGGGCGGCGAGACCCAGTACTTC.

The chain combines TRBV6-5 with TRBJ2-3; TRBD2 matches at 7 bases. The CDR3 length is 14 residues. CDR1 and CDR2 (germline): MNHEY, SVGAGI. With V trimmed by 0 bases and J by 8 bases, 5 bases remained unmatched. CDR3 sequence: CASSYSGGRGTQYF. The CDR3 DNA reads TGTGCCAGCAGTTACTCCGGGGGGAGGGGTACGCAGTATTTT.

This clone was seen a single time. Mismatch with germline at one junction end may stem from a read error. The sample carries other DNA sequences with the same CDR3. The V call is TRBV11-3, the J call TRBJ2-7; 7 bases line up with TRBD1. CDR1 is SGHNT and CDR2 is YENEEA in the germline V gene. CDR3 size: 15 residues. CDR3 nucleotides: TGTGCCAGTAGCTTAGGGGCTGGACAGGACTACGAGCAGTACTTC. Amino acid sequence: CASSLGAGQDYEQYF.

The CDR3: CASSSRLAGGPIQETQYF. CDR3 bases: TGTGCCAGCAGCAGTCGACTAGCGGGAGGGCCTATCCAAGAGACCCAGTACTTC. This chain connects TRBV28 to TRBJ2-5; 14 bases are shared with TRBD2. V lost 6 bases to trimming and J lost 1 base; unmatched junction nucleotides: 10. The V gene's germline CDR1 is MDHEN and CDR2 SYDVKM. The CDR3 is 18 residues long. Combining the CDR3 with reference TRBV28 and TRBJ2-5 gives the whole variable domain DVKVTQSSRYLVKRTGEKVFLECVQDMDHENMFWYRQDPGLGLRLIYFSYDVKMKEKGDIPEGYSVSREKKERFSLILESASTNQTSMYLCASSSRLAGGPIQETQYFGPGTRLLVL.

This clone showed up just once. The chain is built from TRBV6-1 and TRBJ1-2; D unresolved. Germline assignment: CDR1 MNHNS and CDR2 SASEGT. This CDR3 is 13 amino acids long. Trimming removed 10 bases at V and 2 bases at J, with 14 bases between. For the CDR3, the DNA is TGTGCCACCTCCCACGGAGTCAACTATGGCTACACCTTC. This sequence encodes CATSHGVNYGYTF.

The chain recombines TRBV7-3 with TRBJ2-1, with D perhaps TRBD2 (7 bases). The germline V gene encodes CDR1 SGHTA and CDR2 FQGTGA. Trimming cost V 8 bases and J 6 bases, with 17 bases left between them. This CDR3 has 14 amino acids. The CDR3 bases are TGTGCCAGCGCGTGGAGGGGGGGAGGCAATGAGCAGTTCTTC. This gives the protein CASAWRGGGNEQFF.

The chain recombines TRBV13 with TRBJ2-4; no firm D call. The germline V gene has CDR1 PRHDT and CDR2 FYEKMQ (reference sequence). V was trimmed by 4 bases and J by 0 bases, leaving 4 bases between them. The CDR3 extends over 13 amino acids. The CDR3 region has the DNA TGTGCCAGCAGCTCCAGAGCCAAAAACATTCAGTACTTC. This encodes CASSSRAKNIQYF.

The sample holds a few counts of this clone. The chain employs TRBV5-1 and TRBJ2-4; 8 positions agree with TRBD1. The germline gives CDR1 SGHRS, CDR2 YFSETQ. The length of the CDR3 is 13 residues. V shed 0 bases, J shed 7 bases, and the junction held 0 bases outside the gene matches. The CDR3 region has the DNA TGCGCCAGCAGCTTGGACAGGGGGAACATTCAGTACTTC. Its protein is CASSLDRGNIQYF. The full variable domain, completed using reference TRBV5-1 and TRBJ2-4, is KAGVTQTPRYLIKTRGQQVTLSCSPISGHRSVSWYQQTPGQGLQFLFEYFSETQRNKGNFPGRFSGRQFSNSRSEMNVSTLELGDSALYLCASSLDRGNIQYFGAGTRLSVL.

V gene TRBV29-1 combines with J gene TRBJ1-5; 8 nucleotides align to TRBD1. The V and J ends lost 7 bases and 6 bases, in that order; junction bases with no gene match: 11. In germline, CDR1 is SQVTM, CDR2 ANQGSEA. The CDR3 runs 14 residues. As DNA, the CDR3 is TGCAGCGCCCCCTCAGGGGGCGCCGCTCAGCCCCAGCATTTT. It yields the protein CSAPSGGAAQPQHF.

J is TRBJ1-5 and V is TRBV30; 7 bases fit TRBD1. The CDR3 contains 12 residues. Germline CDR1 GTSNPN, CDR2 SVGIG (reference sequence). With V trimmed by 3 bases and J by 7 bases, 3 bases remained unmatched. CDR3 sequence (DNA): TGTGCCTGGAGCCTAGGGGGCCAGCCCCAGCATTTT. Protein sequence: CAWSLGGQPQHF.

V is TRBV19 and J is TRBJ1-5, with 8 bases matching TRBD1. The CDR3 is made up of 13 amino acids. Germline CDR1 LNHDA, CDR2 SQIVND (reference sequence). The V and J ends lost 10 bases and 4 bases, in that order; junction bases with no gene match: 6. CDR3 in DNA: TGTGCCACCCAGAACAGGGGGAATCAGCCCCAGCATTTT. It specifies CATQNRGNQPQHF.

The chain employs TRBV9 and TRBJ2-7; 7 nucleotides match TRBD2. CDR1 SGDLS and CDR2 YYNGEE come from the germline V gene. The CDR3 consists of 14 residues. The J segment lost 4 bases and the V segment lost 4 bases, leaving 8 bases of the junction unmatched. DNA for the CDR3: TGTGCCAGCAGCCAGACGACCGGGAGGTACGAGCAGTACTTC. Encoded protein: CASSQTTGRYEQYF.

The gene calls are TRBV7-2 and TRBJ2-7, with 7 bases lining up with TRBD2. This CDR3 region has 14 residues. Germline V gene lookup returns CDR1 SGHTA and CDR2 FQGNSA. V shed 0 bases and J 5 bases; nucleotides not matched to a gene: 4. The CDR3 DNA reads as TGTGCCAGCAGCTTAGCGGGAGGGCCAAACGAGCAGTACTTC. It specifies CASSLAGGPNEQYF.

V is TRBV19 and J is TRBJ2-6; D uncertain. The CDR3 has 19 residues. The V end was cut by 8 bases, the J end by 3 bases, with 26 bases between. Germline V gene sequence: CDR1 LNHDA, CDR2 SQIVND (reference sequence). The CDR3 spells CASGTRPRSVRSGANVLTF. In DNA, the CDR3 is TGTGCCAGTGGCACTCGTCCCCGAAGCGTTAGAAGTGGGGCCAACGTCCTGACTTTC.